These T cell receptor beta chains were read from a single sample in a study of blood T cell repertoires in COVID-19. Generated by immunoSEQ multiplex PCR, the TCRdb table keeps only in-frame clones and is missing some. Of around 180,000 clones listed, 81% are singletons. Sequenced sample: peripheral blood. These TCRs come from an elderly woman with COVID-19, enrolled during active disease. Each CDR3 is given with its conserved first and last residue. Fields, in order: D gene, V gene, J gene, clone size, CDR3 DNA, CDR3 protein. A D gene is named only where the DNA matches it firmly. Some rows have no size entry. The others give once, few or many, or a class for an expanded clone.

.	TRBV24-1	TRBJ2-3	few	TGTGCCACCAGTGATCCGACTAGAAGCACAGATACGCAGTATTTT	CATSDPTRSTDTQYF
.	TRBV28	TRBJ2-1	.	TGTGCCAGCAGTTTGGGCAGAATGGCCTACAATGAGCAGTTCTTC	CASSLGRMAYNEQFF
.	TRBV21-1	TRBJ1-2	.	TGTGCCAGCAGCAAGGAGTGGGACAGCTATGGCTACACCTTC	CASSKEWDSYGYTF
TRBD1	TRBV6-5	TRBJ1-5	.	TGTGCCAGCAGAAAACAGGGGTTGAATCAGCCCCAGCATTTT	CASRKQGLNQPQHF
TRBD2	TRBV24-1	TRBJ2-2	.	TGTGCCACCATGCGGGAGGGCACCGGGGAGCTGTTTTTT	CATMREGTGELFF
.	TRBV9	TRBJ1-4	.	TGTGCCAGCAGCGGTATTACGGCAGCAGGAGGTGAAAAACTGTTTTTT	CASSGITAAGGEKLFF
.	TRBV5-1	TRBJ1-1	.	TGCGCCAGCAGCTCGGGTCCGTCGGGGTACACTGAAGCTTTCTTT	CASSSGPSGYTEAFF
.	TRBV4-1	TRBJ1-3	.	TGCGCCAGCAGCCACCAGACACTCGGAAACACCATATATTTT	CASSHQTLGNTIYF
.	TRBV12-2	TRBJ2-7	.	TGTGCAAGTCGCTTAGTCGGGGGACTAGCGGGATCCTACGAGCAGTACTTC	CASRLVGGLAGSYEQYF
TRBD2	TRBV6-5	TRBJ2-7	.	TGTGCCAGCAGTTTTGATAGCGGGGGAAGCTACGAGCAGTACTTC	CASSFDSGGSYEQYF
.	TRBV18	TRBJ2-7	few	TGTGCCAGCTCACCAGGGGGCCCCTACGAGCAGTACTTC	CASSPGGPYEQYF
TRBD1	TRBV4-1	TRBJ1-2	.	TGCGCCAGCAGCCCCCGGACAGGGGGGAACGGCTACACCTTC	CASSPRTGGNGYTF
.	TRBV29-1	TRBJ1-2	.	TGCAGCGTTGAAGGCCAGGGCGGCTATGGCTACACCTTC	CSVEGQGGYGYTF
TRBD1	TRBV24-1	TRBJ2-1	.	TGTGCCACCAGGAGCCAAGGACAGGGCCTTCAGGATGAGCAGTTCTTC	CATRSQGQGLQDEQFF
.	TRBV18	TRBJ2-3	.	TGTGCCAGCCACAAAGCGGTCGGAGCAGATACGCAGTATTTT	CASHKAVGADTQYF
.	TRBV18	TRBJ1-2	.	TGTGCCAGCTCACCAGGAGAGGTGGTCTACTATGGCTACACCTTC	CASSPGEVVYYGYTF
.	TRBV5-1	TRBJ2-5	.	TGCGCCAGCAGCTTGTGGCGGGCACAAGAGACCCAGTACTTC	CASSLWRAQETQYF
.	TRBV6-4	TRBJ2-2	.	TGTGCCAGCAGTGCCAGGGTTGGAGGGGAGCTGTTTTTT	CASSARVGGELFF
.	TRBV6-5	TRBJ2-1	.	TGTGCCACGGCCTCGACCCAGGTCAATGAGCAGTTCTTC	CATASTQVNEQFF
.	TRBV21-1	TRBJ2-3	.	TGTGCCAGCAGCAAAGCTAGAGCGGGGCCCAGCACAGATACGCAGTATTTT	CASSKARAGPSTDTQYF
.	TRBV12-2	TRBJ1-2	.	TGTGCAAGTCGGCCTACAGGGAACTATGGCTACACCTTC	CASRPTGNYGYTF
.	TRBV27	TRBJ1-5	.	TGTGCCAGCAGGGACACAGGGCCCAATCAGCCCCAGCATTTT	CASRDTGPNQPQHF
.	TRBV19	TRBJ2-5	.	TGTGCCAGTAGTATAGAGGCAGACCAAGAGACCCAGTACTTC	CASSIEADQETQYF
.	TRBV4-1	TRBJ1-5	few	TGCGCCAGCAGCCAAGCATGGGGAGGCCAGCCCCAGCATTTT	CASSQAWGGQPQHF
.	TRBV25-1	TRBJ2-7	once	TGTGCCAGCAGTGAGGTAGGGGACGAGCAGTACTTC	CASSEVGDEQYF
TRBD1	TRBV19	TRBJ1-5	.	TGTGCCAGTAGTGGCACCGGGACAGTCAATCAGCCCCAGCATTTT	CASSGTGTVNQPQHF
.	TRBV7-2	TRBJ1-6	.	TGTGCCAGCAGTCTCGGACAGAGCTCCTATAATTCACCCCTCCACTTT	CASSLGQSSYNSPLHF
TRBD1	TRBV19	TRBJ1-4	.	TGTGCCGTTAGGGACAGGGAAGAAAAACTGTTTTTT	CAVRDREEKLFF
.	TRBV2	TRBJ1-2	.	TGTGCCAGCAGTTCGGGTCTAAACTATGGCTACACCTTC	CASSSGLNYGYTF
TRBD2	TRBV5-1	TRBJ2-3	.	TGCGCCAGCAGCTTACTAGCGGGGGGGACAGATACGCAGTATTTT	CASSLLAGGTDTQYF
TRBD2	TRBV11-1	TRBJ2-3	once	TGTGCCAGCAGCTTACACGCGGGGGGCACAGATACGCAGTATTTT	CASSLHAGGTDTQYF
.	TRBV6-4	TRBJ1-5	.	TGTGCCAGCAACCCGGAGGGAGGTATAGGGCAGCCCCAGCATTTT	CASNPEGGIGQPQHF
TRBD1	TRBV29-1	TRBJ1-1	.	TGCAGCGTCGGAACCGGGACAGGGGCCACTGAAGCTTTCTTT	CSVGTGTGATEAFF
TRBD1	TRBV5-3	TRBJ2-5	.	TGTGCCAGAAGCTGGGGACAGCAAGAGACCCAGTACTTC	CARSWGQQETQYF
TRBD1	TRBV3-1/TRBV3-2	TRBJ1-1	once	TGTGCCAGCAGCCAAGGGCGCAGGGGGACTGAAGCTTTCTTT	CASSQGRRGTEAFF
TRBD2	TRBV10-3	TRBJ2-1	once	TGTGCCGCATTTAGCGGGAGAACGAGCGATGAGCAGTTCTTC	CAAFSGRTSDEQFF
.	TRBV7-7	TRBJ2-7	.	TGTGCTAGCAGCTCCGACGGGGATGGTTGCAACGAGCAGTACTTC	CASSSDGDGCNEQYF
.	TRBV7-9	TRBJ1-1	.	TGTGCCAGCAGCGCGAGGAACACTGAAGCTTTCTTT	CASSARNTEAFF
TRBD1	TRBV18	TRBJ2-7	.	TGTGCCAGCTCCCCAGAAACAGGGGCTAGCTACGAGCAGTACTTC	CASSPETGASYEQYF
.	TRBV7-2	TRBJ1-2	.	TGTGCCAGCAGCCAAGAGGCGGGAGGGCTCTATGGCTACACCTTC	CASSQEAGGLYGYTF
.	TRBV25-1	TRBJ2-3	few	TGTGCCAGCAGTGAATTTGCATCGACAATCACAGATACGCAGTATTTT	CASSEFASTITDTQYF
.	TRBV6-5	TRBJ2-3	.	TGTGCCAGCAGGAACACCGGCACAGATACGCAGTATTTT	CASRNTGTDTQYF
.	TRBV5-1	TRBJ1-1	.	TGCGCCAGCAGCTTGGTAAGGGGCCGCCCAGCTTTCTTT	CASSLVRGRPAFF
TRBD1	TRBV4-3	TRBJ2-3	.	TGCGCCAGCAGCCAAGATGCGCAGGGGGCCCCCACAGATACGCAGTATTTT	CASSQDAQGAPTDTQYF
.	TRBV7-6	TRBJ2-1	few	TGTGCCAGCAGCGGGCTTGACAATGAGCAGTTCTTC	CASSGLDNEQFF
.	TRBV15	TRBJ1-2	.	TGTGCCACCAGCAGAGACGCGGCGGGCTATGGCTACACCTTC	CATSRDAAGYGYTF
.	TRBV7-2	TRBJ1-1	.	TGTGCCAGCAGCTTCAACGGATACGGAGGGGAAGCTTTCTTT	CASSFNGYGGEAFF
.	TRBV6-2/TRBV6-3	TRBJ2-7	.	TGTGCCAGCAGTTACTCTATGGGGACAATTTACGAGCAGTACTTC	CASSYSMGTIYEQYF
.	TRBV24-1	TRBJ2-3	.	TGTGCCACCAGTGCAGGGTCCCTTAGCACAGATACGCAGTATTTT	CATSAGSLSTDTQYF
TRBD1	TRBV6-1	TRBJ1-5	once	TGTGCCAGCAGTGAAGGACAGGGGAGCAATCAGCCCCAGCATTTT	CASSEGQGSNQPQHF
.	TRBV3-1/TRBV3-2	TRBJ1-6	.	TGTGCCAGCAGCCAAGATGGAGAATCACCCCTCCACTTT	CASSQDGESPLHF
.	TRBV6-5	TRBJ1-3	.	TGTGCCAGCAGTTACTCGGGAGGGGTGAGTGGAAACACCATATATTTT	CASSYSGGVSGNTIYF
.	TRBV2	TRBJ1-1	.	TGTGCCAGCAGTGAAGCCGGCAGGGTGAGGACTGAAGCTTTCTTT	CASSEAGRVRTEAFF